A selection of T cell receptor beta chains follows, all from one sample in a study of T-cell memory formation after mild COVID-19. TCRdb re-analysed the 5' RACE reads in MiXCR, keeping a single row per CDR3 protein. Of 350,000 to 450,000 distinct CDR3 sequences in the sample, about 15% were seen once. The sequenced sample consisted of PBMCs or a T cell subset sorted from them (not recorded which). Every receptor here comes from a man aged 18-30 years who had mild COVID-19 (a few samples of this study predate the infection). Cell type and time point are not known. Each CDR3 is given with its conserved first and last residue. A D gene is named only where the DNA matches it firmly. The size entry is marked missing in some rows and otherwise reads once, few, many or a size class.

abundance,v_gene,d_gene,j_gene,CDR3nt,CDR3aa
-,TRBV7-9,-,TRBJ1-3,TGTGCCAGCAGCTCCAGGGGCGGCACCATATATTTT,CASSSRGGTIYF
-,TRBV20-1,-,TRBJ1-6,TGCAGTGCCCCGGGGCAGGCAGGATCACCCCTCCACTTT,CSAPGQAGSPLHF
few,TRBV11-2,-,TRBJ2-5,TGTGCCAGCAGCCCAGTGGGGGCGCGGCAAGAGACCCAGTACTTC,CASSPVGARQETQYF
few,TRBV4-1,-,TRBJ2-5,TGCGCCAGCAGCCAGCTCACGGAGTACCAAGAGACCCAGTACTTC,CASSQLTEYQETQYF
-,TRBV5-6,TRBD1,TRBJ1-2,TGTGCCAGCAGCTCCCTACGGACAGGGGAAGATGGCTACACCTTC,CASSSLRTGEDGYTF
few,TRBV5-6,TRBD1,TRBJ2-5,TGTGCCAGCAGCCTTACCTGGGACAGACAAGAGACCCAGTACTTC,CASSLTWDRQETQYF
few,TRBV18,TRBD2,TRBJ2-7,TGTGCCAGCTCACCTTCCCTAGCGGGGATTAAGAACGAGCAGTACTTC,CASSPSLAGIKNEQYF
few,TRBV7-8,-,TRBJ2-2,TGTGCCAGCAGCTTAGCATTGGGGGAATGGCAGGAGCTGTTTTTT,CASSLALGEWQELFF
few,TRBV5-1,TRBD1,TRBJ1-5,TGCGCCAGCAGCTGGGGGACAGGGGAAGGGCAGCCCCAGCATTTT,CASSWGTGEGQPQHF
-,TRBV7-8,TRBD1,TRBJ1-6,TGTGCCAGCAGCTTAGGTATAAAGGGGGCAGGTACTTCACCCCTCCACTTT,CASSLGIKGAGTSPLHF
few,TRBV3-1,-,TRBJ2-7,TGTGCCAGCAGCGCGCCTAGGGGCGAGCAGTACTTC,CASSAPRGEQYF
-,TRBV12-3/TRBV12-4,TRBD1,TRBJ2-5,TGTGCCAGCAGCCGCGGACAGGAAGAGACCCAGTACTTC,CASSRGQEETQYF
-,TRBV12-3/TRBV12-4,-,TRBJ1-6,TGTGCCAGCAGCTACCAGGGGTCGGGTTCACCCCTCCACTTT,CASSYQGSGSPLHF
-,TRBV11-2,-,TRBJ1-3,TGTGCCAGCAGCTTAGATCTGGGGGGAAACTCTGGAAACACCATATATTTT,CASSLDLGGNSGNTIYF
-,TRBV7-2,-,TRBJ1-2,TGTGCCAGCAGCTTAAGTGCCGGAAACTATGGCTACACCTTC,CASSLSAGNYGYTF
few,TRBV7-9,-,TRBJ2-2,TGTGCCAGCAGCTTTAGTATGATCAACACCGGGGAGCTGTTTTTT,CASSFSMINTGELFF
many,TRBV5-1,TRBD2,TRBJ2-2,TGCGCCAGCAGCTTGGAAATAGCGGGAAACACCGGGGAGCTGTTTTTT,CASSLEIAGNTGELFF
-,TRBV4-1,-,TRBJ1-5,TGCGCCAGCAGCCGAACGACGGGAGGACAGCCCCAGCATTTT,CASSRTTGGQPQHF
few,TRBV7-9,-,TRBJ2-5,TGTGCCAGCAGCTCGCCTAAGGGGACAGAGACCCAGTACTTC,CASSSPKGTETQYF
-,TRBV15,TRBD1,TRBJ2-5,TGTGCCACCAGCAGGGGGGACAGGAGGGTCGAGACCCAGTACTTC,CATSRGDRRVETQYF
-,TRBV7-2,TRBD1,TRBJ2-7,TGTGCCAGCAGCGCTGCAGGGGGCGGGGCCTACGAGCAGTACTTC,CASSAAGGGAYEQYF
-,TRBV6-5,-,TRBJ1-2,TGTGCCAGCAGTTACCCGATGGGTTATGGCTACACCTTC,CASSYPMGYGYTF
many,TRBV4-3,-,TRBJ1-4,TGCGCCAGCAGCCTCGGACTATCGGGGACTAATGAAAAACTGTTTTTT,CASSLGLSGTNEKLFF
-,TRBV6-5,TRBD2,TRBJ2-5,TGTGCCAGCAGTCAGGCGGGAGGGGGGCGGCCCCAGTACTTC,CASSQAGGGRPQYF
few,TRBV27,-,TRBJ1-1,TGTGCCGCCAGAGCGTCTTGGAGCACTGAAGCTTTCTTT,CAARASWSTEAFF
-,TRBV12-3/TRBV12-4,TRBD2,TRBJ2-3,TGTGCCAGCAGTTACCCTAGCGGGGGGGTCGATACGCAGTATTTT,CASSYPSGGVDTQYF
few,TRBV7-2,TRBD2,TRBJ2-7,TGTGCCAGCAGCTTAGTCTCGCGGGGGGTCCCCTACGAGCAGTACTTC,CASSLVSRGVPYEQYF
few,TRBV7-2,-,TRBJ2-5,TGTGCCAGCAGCCCCAAAGGAAGGGGGGGAGAGACCCAGTACTTC,CASSPKGRGGETQYF
few,TRBV9,-,TRBJ2-2,TGTGCCAGCAGCGCGAGACTAGTGGGGGGCACCGGGGAGCTGTTTTTT,CASSARLVGGTGELFF
few,TRBV12-3/TRBV12-4,-,TRBJ1-6,TGTGCCAGCAGTTTCTTCCGGGATAGCTCCTATAATTCACCCCTCCACTTT,CASSFFRDSSYNSPLHF
few,TRBV5-6,-,TRBJ2-3,TGTGCCAGCAGCTTGAACGGGGGCTACACAGATACGCAGTATTTT,CASSLNGGYTDTQYF
few,TRBV7-9,-,TRBJ1-1,TGTGCCAGCAGCCTCTCGGACAGAAGGGAGACTGAAGCTTTCTTT,CASSLSDRRETEAFF
few,TRBV5-5,TRBD2,TRBJ2-3,TGTGCCAGCAGCTTCTACGCCGGGACTAGCTGGTCAGATACGCAGTATTTT,CASSFYAGTSWSDTQYF
-,TRBV6-5,-,TRBJ2-4,TGTGCCAGCAGTTACGATCCGGTAGCCAAAAACATTCAGTACTTC,CASSYDPVAKNIQYF
-,TRBV9,-,TRBJ2-2,TGTGCCAGCAGCGTAGTGGGGGGACAAGTTGGCACCGGGGAGCTGTTTTTT,CASSVVGGQVGTGELFF
-,TRBV29-1,TRBD1,TRBJ2-1,TGCAGCCCCTGGGACAGGAACAATGAGCAGTTCTTC,CSPWDRNNEQFF
-,TRBV4-1,-,TRBJ2-6,TGCGCCAGCAGCCAACCCCAGGGTGAGTCTGGGGCCAACGTCCTGACTTTC,CASSQPQGESGANVLTF
-,TRBV5-1,TRBD1,TRBJ1-1,TGCGCCAGCAGCACCCTCGGACAGGGGGTGGAGAACACTGAAGCTTTCTTT,CASSTLGQGVENTEAFF
-,TRBV5-1,-,TRBJ2-7,TGCGCCAGCAGCTTGGCGGGCCACGAGCAGTACTTC,CASSLAGHEQYF
few,TRBV6-2/TRBV6-3,-,TRBJ2-1,TGTGCCTGCTCCCGGGGAAACAATGAGCAGTTCTTC,CACSRGNNEQFF
-,TRBV12-3/TRBV12-4,TRBD1,TRBJ2-3,TGTGCCAGCAGCCCGGGACAGGGGGAAACAGATACGCAGTATTTT,CASSPGQGETDTQYF
few,TRBV7-9,-,TRBJ2-1,TGTGCCAGCAGCTTCCGAGACACAGGGTACACCTACAATGAGCAGTTCTTC,CASSFRDTGYTYNEQFF
few,TRBV4-1,-,TRBJ1-2,TGCGCCAGCAGCTCGCACGCGGGGGTAGATGGCTACACCTTC,CASSSHAGVDGYTF
many,TRBV7-8,TRBD2,TRBJ2-5,TGTGCCAGCAGCCCGGGGGGGCCCAGAGAGACCCAGTACTTC,CASSPGGPRETQYF
few,TRBV29-1,TRBD1,TRBJ2-5,TGCAGCGTTGGATGGGGGACAGTGAAAGAGACCCAGTACTTC,CSVGWGTVKETQYF
-,TRBV7-9,TRBD1,TRBJ2-1,TGTGCCAGCAGCTTCCAGGGGGACAATGAGCAGTTCTTC,CASSFQGDNEQFF
-,TRBV5-1,TRBD2,TRBJ2-1,TGCGCCAGCCGACTAGCGGCTAGCTCCTACAATGAGCAGTTCTTC,CASRLAASSYNEQFF
few,TRBV21-1,-,TRBJ2-1,TGTGCCAGCAGCAGGGGGAGGCGCGCCACGAACAATGAGCAGTTCTTC,CASSRGRRATNNEQFF
many,TRBV5-1,-,TRBJ2-5,TGCGCCAGCAGCTTGGTTCCAGGGACCCAAGAGACCCAGTACTTC,CASSLVPGTQETQYF
few,TRBV12-3/TRBV12-4,-,TRBJ1-3,TGTGCCAGCAATCAGGGGTCTGGAAACACCATATATTTT,CASNQGSGNTIYF
-,TRBV6-1,-,TRBJ2-2,TGTGCCAGCAGTGAAATCCGGGTTGAGTGGGGGGCGGGAGAGCTGTTTTTT,CASSEIRVEWGAGELFF
-,TRBV7-6,TRBD1,TRBJ1-2,TGTGCCAGCAGCTTAGCCCTCGGGGGACAGGGACCCTATGGCTACACCTTC,CASSLALGGQGPYGYTF
few,TRBV9,-,TRBJ1-3,TGTGCCAGCAGCACCGCAGGAATCGGAAACACCATATATTTT,CASSTAGIGNTIYF
many,TRBV5-1,-,TRBJ1-5,TGCGCCAGCAGCGAGGGTATGGGCAATCAGCCCCAGCATTTT,CASSEGMGNQPQHF